This T cell receptor (beta chain) stems from a study of CD8+CD57+ T cells in acquired aplastic anemia. Study overall: CD4+ and CD8+ cells, once sorted, gave DNA averaging approximately 3.3 ug. Where healthy donors were concerned, CD4+ cells averaged approximately 9.8 million reads.

V lost 0 bases, J lost 2 bases, and 3 bases stayed unmatched. Germline CDR1 and CDR2: DFQATT and SNEGSKA (reference sequence). The CDR3 is 15 residues long. This clonotype was observed a few times. Profiling that covered TCR beta VDJ and CDR3 relied on genomic DNA as its template. TCRdb re-called the reads with MiXCR, one entry per CDR3 protein. The table has 35,000 to 45,000 distinct CDR3 sequences, 65% to 70% seen once. Sequencing was carried out using sorted CD4+, CD8+, or CD8+CD57+ T cells (not recorded which) from PBMCs. The chain recombines TRBV20-1 with TRBJ2-3, with 9 bases aligning to TRBD1. The receptor comes from a human donor in good health, serving as a control. The CDR3 is CSAREGDRDTDTQYF. The CDR3 region has the DNA TGCAGTGCTAGAGAAGGGGACAGGGACACAGATACGCAGTATTTT.